These 27 T cell receptor beta chains were sequenced from one sample in a study of cytomegalovirus exposure and HLA in healthy donors. A multiplex PCR was run with 60 Vbeta primers and 13 Jbeta primers. Only in-frame clones appear in the TCRdb table, and some are missing; sequencing was by immunoSEQ multiplex PCR. This table holds about 160,000 clones, approximately 80% found once. The sequencing input was PBMCs. The receptors stem from a man aged 40-55 years in good health and CMV-seronegative.

V is TRBV15 and J is TRBJ2-7, with a possible D match to TRBD2 (5 bases). Between the trimmed V and J ends, which lost 1 base and 6 bases, there was a span of 13 bases. The CDR3 sequence is 14 residues long. The germline V gene encodes CDR1 LNHNV and CDR2 YYDKDF (reference sequence). Here the CDR3 reads CATSRGGLFGEQYF. The CDR3 DNA sequence: TGTGCCACCAGCAGAGGAGGACTGTTCGGCGAGCAGTACTTC.

This clone was detected once. A read error may produce the germline difference seen at one junction end. In DNA, the CDR3 is TGCTCCGTGGGGGGGGCCGGAAACATTCAGTACTTC. Translation: CSVGGAGNIQYF. The chain is built from TRBV6-1 and TRBJ2-4; D may be TRBD2 (7 bases). Germline V gene lookup returns CDR1 MNHNS and CDR2 SASEGT. The CDR3 loop spans 12 amino acids.

This chain links TRBV6-1 with TRBJ2-5; 7 nucleotides line up with TRBD2. J was trimmed by 3 bases and V by 8 bases; bases with no gene match: 9. The CDR3 contains 14 residues. Germline CDR1 reads MNHNS; CDR2 reads SASEGT. The CDR3 region is CASLLGGSKETQYF. CDR3 bases: TGTGCCAGCCTCCTAGGCGGGAGTAAAGAGACCCAGTACTTC.

The V and J genes are TRBV7-2 and TRBJ2-3, with D maybe TRBD2 (5 bases). Germline V gene data show CDR1 as SGHTA and CDR2 as FQGNSA. The CDR3 runs 17 residues. V shed 2 bases and J shed 0 bases, with 15 bases lying between them. Here the CDR3 DNA reads TGTGCCAGCAGCTTAAGGACCCAGCGGAGAAGCACAGATACGCAGTATTTT. This codes for CASSLRTQRRSTDTQYF.

V is TRBV13 and J is TRBJ2-7; TRBD2 agrees at 10 bases. This CDR3 spans 15 amino acids. The trim removed 4 bases at V and 5 bases at J, leaving 8 bases unmatched. The germline CDR1 and CDR2 sequences are PRHDT and FYEKMQ (reference sequence). The CDR3 loop reads CASSSPSGGVHEQYF. The CDR3 nucleotides are TGTGCCAGCAGCTCGCCCAGCGGGGGGGTCCACGAGCAGTACTTC. Looking up the rest from reference TRBV13 and TRBJ2-7 gives the full variable domain: AAGVIQSPRHLIKEKRETATLKCYPIPRHDTVYWYQQGPGQDPQFLISFYEKMQSDKGSIPDRFSAQQFSDYHSELNMSSLELGDSALYFCASSSPSGGVHEQYFGPGTRLTVT.

A few counts support this clone. This chain connects TRBV6-6 to TRBJ1-1; D is possibly TRBD1 (6 bases). Trimming removed 9 bases from V and 1 base from J, with 12 bases in between. CDR3 size: 13 residues. In germline, CDR1 is MNHNY, CDR2 SVGAGI (reference sequence). The CDR3 nucleotides read TGTGCCAGTACCCTAGGGGGGAACACTGAAGCTTTCTTT. Translated, it gives CASTLGGNTEAFF.

The count of this clone is one. V usage is TRBV7-8 and J usage is TRBJ1-5; possibly TRBD1 for D (5 bases). Trimming pared 0 bases from V and 0 bases from J, leaving 12 bases between. The CDR3 totals 17 residues. In germline, CDR1 is SGHVS, CDR2 FQNEAQ. The CDR3 DNA sequence: TGTGCCAGCAGCTTAGCGCCGTGGCAGGGTAGCAATCAGCCCCAGCATTTT. It is translated as CASSLAPWQGSNQPQHF. The full variable domain, in which reference TRBV7-8 and TRBJ1-5 provide the parts outside the CDR3, is GAGVSQSPRYKVAKRGQDVALRCDPISGHVSLFWYQQALGQGPEFLTYFQNEAQLDKSGLPSDRFFAERPEGSVSTLKIQRTQQEDSAVYLCASSLAPWQGSNQPQHFGDGTRLSIL.

The V and J genes are TRBV19 and TRBJ2-7, with D perhaps matching TRBD1 (5 bases). This CDR3 comprises 15 residues. The V gene lost 6 bases and the J gene lost 2 bases, with 17 bases spanning the gap. CDR1 LNHDA and CDR2 SQIVND come from the germline V gene (reference sequence). CDR3 protein: CASRLGWQGTYEQYF. CDR3 DNA: TGTGCCAGTAGATTGGGGTGGCAGGGTACCTACGAGCAGTACTTC.

The CDR3 loop reads CSVEKQDGNEQFF. CDR3 bases: TGCAGCGTTGAGAAACAGGATGGGAATGAGCAGTTCTTC. This chain links TRBV29-1 with TRBJ2-1; possibly TRBD1 for D (5 bases). V was trimmed by 3 bases and J by 7 bases, leaving 13 bases between them. CDR1 and CDR2 (germline): SQVTM, ANQGSEA. This CDR3 has 13 residues.

The chain combines TRBV4-1 with TRBJ2-5, with 11 bases matching TRBD1. The CDR3 runs 13 residues. V gave up 6 bases and J gave up 5 bases; unmatched junction bases: 2. CDR1 MGHRA and CDR2 YSYEKL come from the germline V gene. CDR3 residues: CASSGTGGETQYF. DNA of the CDR3: TGCGCCAGCAGTGGGACAGGGGGGGAGACCCAGTACTTC.

This clone was detected only a few times. The rearrangement links TRBV6-1 to TRBJ1-2, with 12 bases identical to TRBD1. Germline V lookup: CDR1 MNHNS, CDR2 SASEGT. The CDR3 loop spans 17 amino acids. V shed 1 base, J shed 2 bases, and the junction held 5 bases outside the gene matches. The CDR3 DNA reads TGTGCCAGCAGTGAAGGGGGACAGGGGGCGCGAAACTATGGCTACACCTTC. This gives the protein CASSEGGQGARNYGYTF.

In this sample, this clone turned up once. The V gene is TRBV6-5, the J gene TRBJ2-7; 10 bases line up with TRBD1. Trimming cost V 10 bases and J 4 bases; bases outside gene matches: 13. Germline CDR1 MNHEY, CDR2 SVGAGI. The CDR3 is 15 residues long. The CDR3 bases are TGTGCCACAACGATAACCGGGACAGGGGTGTACGAGCAGTACTTC. This sequence encodes CATTITGTGVYEQYF.

The V gene is TRBV11-2, the J gene TRBJ2-5; D is ambiguous. The last part of the DNA fits TRBJ2-7 better; the J call may be wrong. Germline loops: CDR1 SGHAT, CDR2 FQNNGV. The length of the CDR3 is 14 residues. The CDR3 coding sequence is TGTGCCAGCAGCGTACGAAGTGCCCCCTACGAGCAGTACTTC. Translating it yields CASSVRSAPYEQYF.

Of note for this clone: The CDR3 does not close with the conserved phenylalanine or tryptophan, likely indicating a read error. No DNA is shown, since the ends of the CDR3 on it are uncertain; the CDR3 is the one TCRdb lists. CDR3 amino acids: CSSSSAGA. The chain combines TRBV7-9 with TRBJ2-4; the D call in the table, TRBD2, was not verified against the DNA. Germline assignment: CDR1 SEHNR and CDR2 FQNEAQ (reference sequence). From its first to its last residue, the CDR3 has 8 amino acids.

The genes are TRBV10-2 and TRBJ1-1; 7 positions agree with TRBD1. The CDR3 covers 13 residues. In germline, CDR1 is WSHSY, CDR2 SAAADI. V shed 4 bases, J shed 4 bases, and the junction held 3 bases outside the gene matches. CDR3 sequence: CASSGQGTTEAFF. The DNA for the CDR3 is TGCGCCAGCAGTGGACAGGGTACCACTGAAGCTTTCTTT.

V and J are TRBV29-1 and TRBJ2-2; 7 positions agree with TRBD1. This CDR3 is built from 13 residues. V gave up 7 bases and J gave up 7 bases; unmatched junction bases: 9. The V gene's germline CDR1 is SQVTM and CDR2 ANQGSEA. The CDR3 DNA reads TGCAGCGGCCAGACAGGGCGCGGCGGGGAGCTGTTTTTT. It specifies CSGQTGRGGELFF.

This clone has a handful of counts. The J gene is TRBJ1-5, the V gene TRBV5-5; the D gene is possibly TRBD1 (5 bases). Germline assignment: CDR1 SGHKS and CDR2 YYEKEE (reference sequence). The CDR3 has 16 residues. V lost 4 bases, J lost 0 bases, and 14 bases lay in between. DNA of the CDR3: TGTGCCAGCAGCCACCGACAGCTCAATAGCAATCAGCCCCAGCATTTT. This gives the protein CASSHRQLNSNQPQHF.

This chain connects TRBV19 to TRBJ2-7, with 7 positions matching TRBD1. The germline CDR1 and CDR2 sequences are LNHDA and SQIVND (reference sequence). The CDR3 totals 15 residues. After removal of 4 bases from V and 3 bases from J, the junction contained 9 bases not matched to a gene. The CDR3 bases are TGTGCCAGTAGTAGGGACAGACGAACTAACTACGAGCAGTACTTC. Residues: CASSRDRRTNYEQYF.

The rearrangement uses TRBV7-3 and TRBJ2-3, with TRBD2 as a possible D gene (6 bases). Germline assignment: CDR1 SGHTA and CDR2 FQGTGA. The CDR3 extends over 15 amino acids. V was shortened by 4 bases and J by 2 bases, with 13 bases between the two germline ends. CDR3 nucleotides: TGTGCCAGCAGCTACTCGGGGACTTACACAGATACGCAGTATTTT. This encodes CASSYSGTYTDTQYF.

The chain recombines TRBV19 with TRBJ2-3; TRBD1 aligns across 9 bases. Germline CDR1 is LNHDA and CDR2 is SQIVND (reference sequence). J gave up 7 bases and V 4 bases, and 3 bases lay outside the gene matches. The CDR3 totals 13 residues. CDR3 protein: CASSTTGGNTQYF. The CDR3 DNA reads TGTGCCAGTAGTACGACAGGGGGAAATACGCAGTATTTT.

This chain links TRBV5-6 with TRBJ2-5; TRBD1 matches 9 bases. Germline CDR1 is SGHDT and CDR2 is YYEEEE. V lost 6 bases to trimming and J lost 2 bases; unmatched junction nucleotides: 8. The CDR3 extends over 15 amino acids. The CDR3: CASKSWTGAQETQYF. The CDR3 DNA follows: TGTGCCAGCAAGTCTTGGACAGGGGCTCAAGAGACCCAGTACTTC.

DNA for the CDR3: TGTGCCAGCAGTGGGGCGGGACTCTCGGTGGCAATCACCTTC. Residues: CASSGAGLSVAITF. The chain has TRBV2 and TRBJ1-2; tentative D call: TRBD1 (5 bases). In germline, CDR1 is SNHLY, CDR2 FYNNEI. With 4 bases removed from V and 13 bases from J, the gap between germline ends came to 22 bases. The length of the CDR3 is 14 residues.

The V gene is TRBV2, the J gene TRBJ2-2, with TRBD1 matching over 9 bases. The CDR3 contains 14 residues. Germline values: CDR1 SNHLY, CDR2 FYNNEI. J gave up 5 bases and V 4 bases, and 2 bases lay outside the gene matches. In DNA form, the CDR3 reads TGTGCCAGCAGTGGGACAGGGGATACCGGGGAGCTGTTTTTT. Residues: CASSGTGDTGELFF.

As concerns this clone: One junction end does not reproduce the germline sequence, and a read error may be involved. The chain employs TRBV7-7 and TRBJ2-3; TRBD2 aligns across 16 bases. Germline lookup yields CDR1 SSHAT and CDR2 FNYEAQ (reference sequence). This CDR3 has 17 amino acids. In DNA form, the CDR3 reads TGTGCTAGCAGCGGCGAGGGACTAGCGGGGGGGCCTAATACGCAGTATTTT. This gives the protein CASSGEGLAGGPNTQYF.

The chain employs TRBV13 and TRBJ1-1, with a tentative D call TRBD1 (5 bases). The germline V and J ends were trimmed by 1 base and 5 bases, with 11 bases remaining between them. The germline gives CDR1 PRHDT, CDR2 FYEKMQ (reference sequence). The CDR3 has 14 residues. The DNA of the CDR3 is TGTGCCAGCAGCTTAGCCCCAGGGTCGACTGAAGCTTTCTTT. Encoded protein: CASSLAPGSTEAFF.

The rearrangement links TRBV29-1 to TRBJ1-2; D is possibly TRBD1 (6 bases). V lost 5 bases and J 2 bases, leaving 21 bases between the germline ends. The CDR3 covers 16 residues. CDR1 is SQVTM and CDR2 is ANQGSEA in the germline V gene. DNA for the CDR3: TGCAGCGTTAGGGGAGGGTGGGGGCCTTCAAACTATGGCTACACCTTC. Translated, it gives CSVRGGWGPSNYGYTF.

This clone was detected once. The chain combines TRBV27 with TRBJ2-1, with 10 bases aligning to TRBD1. The CDR3 runs to 17 residues. CDR1 is MNHEY and CDR2 is SMNVEV in the germline V gene (reference sequence). V lost 7 bases and J lost 5; bases outside the gene matches: 14. The CDR3 nucleotides are TGTGCCAGCACCCCCATAACCGGGACAGGGGCCCACAATGAGCAGTTCTTC. Translation: CASTPITGTGAHNEQFF.